The 8 T cell receptor beta chains below come from one sample, sequenced in a study of CD8 T cells in Susac syndrome. RNA, at about 0.5 to 1 ug, was reverse transcribed with random hexamers. MiXCR was run by TCRdb on the immunoSEQ multiplex PCR reads, yielding one entry per CDR3 protein. The data show roughly 140,000 distinct CDR3 sequences, nearly 97% seen once. Material: CD4+ T cells from PBMCs. The receptor set was obtained from a human donor with Susac syndrome.

The V gene is TRBV20-1, the J gene TRBJ2-5; no clear D. CDR3 size: 14 residues. Germline V gene data show CDR1 as DFQATT and CDR2 as SNEGSKA (reference sequence). V was shortened by 2 bases and J by 4 bases, with 14 bases between the two germline ends. This CDR3 reads CSARLALPPETQYF. DNA of the CDR3: TGCAGTGCTAGACTGGCTCTGCCCCCAGAGACCCAGTACTTC.

DNA of the CDR3: TGTGCCAGCAGCTCCCCGGGACTAGCGGGAGGGCAAGAGACCCAGTACTTC. Its translation is CASSSPGLAGGQETQYF. The gene calls are TRBV7-3 and TRBJ2-5; 16 bases are shared with TRBD2. The V and J ends lost 4 bases and 2 bases, in that order; junction bases with no gene match: 4. Germline V gene data show CDR1 as SGHTA and CDR2 as FQGTGA. The CDR3 sequence is 17 residues long. The variable domain in full, completed from reference TRBV7-3 and TRBJ2-5, reads GAGVSQTPSNKVTEKGKYVELRCDPISGHTALYWYRQSLGQGPEFLIYFQGTGAADDSGLPNDRFFAVRPEGSVSTLKIQRTERGDSAVYLCASSSPGLAGGQETQYFGPGTRLLVL.

V gene TRBV5-1 combines with J gene TRBJ1-2, with D possibly TRBD1 on 5 matching bases. Trimming left V 0 bases short and J 4 bases short, with 13 bases between. The CDR3 is 15 amino acids. CDR1 and CDR2 from the germline V gene are SGHRS and YFSETQ. In DNA, the CDR3 is TGCGCCAGCAGCTTGGGTGACAGAATAATCTATGGCTACACCTTC. Translating it yields CASSLGDRIIYGYTF.

The chain carries TRBV29-1 and TRBJ2-3; a possible D gene is TRBD2 (6 bases). The CDR3 consists of 12 residues. The germline V gene has CDR1 SQVTM and CDR2 ANQGSEA. Trimming took off 8 bases at V and 5 bases at J, with 14 bases between the two ends. CDR3 protein: CSFGRSEDTQYF. CDR3 nucleotide sequence: TGCAGCTTCGGGAGATCGGAAGATACGCAGTATTTT.

This clonotype was detected only once. The rearrangement joins TRBV20-1 to TRBJ2-7; 9 bases map to TRBD2. V shed 3 bases, J shed 6 bases, and the junction held 6 bases outside the gene matches. This CDR3 has 13 amino acids. Germline lookup yields CDR1 DFQATT and CDR2 SNEGSKA (reference sequence). CDR3 residues: CSASAGGNSEQYF. DNA of the CDR3: TGCAGTGCTAGTGCGGGGGGGAACAGCGAGCAGTACTTC.

The rearrangement links TRBV29-1 to TRBJ2-6, with 7 positions matching TRBD1. Germline assignment: CDR1 SQVTM and CDR2 ANQGSEA. V trimming: 5 bases; J trimming: 4 bases; junction bases outside the gene matches: 5. The CDR3 covers 14 residues. CDR3 DNA: TGCAGCGTTAGACAGGGAGCCGGGGCCAACGTCCTGACTTTC. It specifies CSVRQGAGANVLTF. Drawing the rest from reference TRBV29-1 and TRBJ2-6, the complete variable domain is SAVISQKPSRDICQRGTSLTIQCQVDSQVTMMFWYRQQPGQSLTLIATANQGSEATYESGFVIDKFPISRPNLTFSTLTVSNMSPEDSSIYLCSVRQGAGANVLTFGAGSRLTVL.

Only one count was recorded for this clonotype. The chain uses TRBV9 and TRBJ2-7; 9 bases are shared with TRBD2. V shed 3 bases, J shed 2 bases, and the junction held 6 bases outside the gene matches. Looked up from germline, CDR1 is SGDLS and CDR2 is YYNGEE. The CDR3 runs 15 residues. CDR3 sequence: CASSATVAGAYEQYF. DNA of the CDR3: TGTGCCAGCAGCGCAACCGTAGCGGGAGCCTACGAGCAGTACTTC. Full variable domain (remainder filled in from reference TRBV9 and TRBJ2-7): DSGVTQTPKHLITATGQRVTLRCSPRSGDLSVYWYQQSLDQGLQFLIQYYNGEERAKGNILERFSAQQFPDLHSELNLSSLELGDSALYFCASSATVAGAYEQYFGPGTRLTVT.

This clonotype occurred once. V is TRBV20-1 and J is TRBJ1-1, with D maybe TRBD1 (5 bases). Germline CDR1 DFQATT, CDR2 SNEGSKA (reference sequence). The CDR3 runs to 11 residues. The V and J ends lost 3 bases and 8 bases respectively, with 10 bases between them. CDR3 amino acids: CSASSGDEAFF. The CDR3 coding sequence is TGCAGTGCTAGCAGTGGGGACGAAGCTTTCTTT.